This T cell receptor beta chain was recorded in a study of post-analysis software for immune sequencing data. At the level of the study: Recorded disease courses covered relapsing-remitting, secondary progressive and progressive-relapsing multiple sclerosis. Some patients had no subtype annotation. General study findings and limits: Samples sharing a preparation batch grouped tightly together when assessed by F measure.

Unique molecular identifiers were present in the TCR beta cDNA libraries. MiXCR was run by TCRdb on the PCR reads, yielding one entry per CDR3 protein. This sample has about 620,000 distinct CDR3 sequences, with roughly 47% found just once. This clonotype was detected a few times. As yet, its antigen is unknown. Sequenced material: blood. The clonotype originates from a girl between 5 and 17 years old with multiple sclerosis.

The CDR3 nucleotides read TGCAGTGCGGGGTCGACAGGGAAGGGCGAGCAGTACTTC. It is translated as CSAGSTGKGEQYF. This chain uses TRBV20-1 with TRBJ2-5; 7 bases match TRBD1. The J call is doubtful: the DNA matches TRBJ2-7 better. In germline, CDR1 is DFQATT, CDR2 SNEGSKA (reference sequence). The CDR3 totals 13 residues.